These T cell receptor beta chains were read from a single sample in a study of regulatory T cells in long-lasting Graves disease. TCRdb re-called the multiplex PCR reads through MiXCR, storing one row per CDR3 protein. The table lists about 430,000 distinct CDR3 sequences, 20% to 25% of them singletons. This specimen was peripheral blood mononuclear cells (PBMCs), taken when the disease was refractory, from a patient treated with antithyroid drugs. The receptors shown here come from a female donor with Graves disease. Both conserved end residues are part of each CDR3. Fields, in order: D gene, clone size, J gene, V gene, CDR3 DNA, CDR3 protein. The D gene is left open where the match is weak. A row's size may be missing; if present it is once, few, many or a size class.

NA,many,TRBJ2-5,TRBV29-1,TGCAGCGTCGTCGACACCCGGAGGGAAGAGACCCAGTACTTC,CSVVDTRREETQYF
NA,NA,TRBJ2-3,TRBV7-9,TGTGCCAGCAGCCCACTAGGGAAAAGGGGGACGGATACGCAGTATTTT,CASSPLGKRGTDTQYF
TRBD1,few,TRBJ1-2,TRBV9,TGTGCCAGCAGCGTAGCTCCCAGTGGCGGGACAGGGGTCTATGGCTACACCTTC,CASSVAPSGGTGVYGYTF
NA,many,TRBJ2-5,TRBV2,TGTGCCAGCAATGCCGGGGAGACCCAGTACTTC,CASNAGETQYF
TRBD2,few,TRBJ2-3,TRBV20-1,TGCAGTGCTAGAGATGAGCGGGAAGTAAATACGCAGTATTTT,CSARDEREVNTQYF
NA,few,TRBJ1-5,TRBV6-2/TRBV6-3,TGTGCCAGCAGTTTAGGACAAAGTCAGCCCCAGCATTTT,CASSLGQSQPQHF
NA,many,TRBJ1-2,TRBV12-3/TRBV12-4,TGTGCCAGCAGTTTGGACGGGACCTATGGCTACACCTTC,CASSLDGTYGYTF
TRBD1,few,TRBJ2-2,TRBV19,TGTGCCAGTTCGGACAGGGCGAGCGGGGAGCTGTTTTTT,CASSDRASGELFF
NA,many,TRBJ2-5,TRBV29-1,TGCAGCGGTCGGGTCGGACAAGAGACCCAGTACTTC,CSGRVGQETQYF
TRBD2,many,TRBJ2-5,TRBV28,TGTGCCAGCAGTTTGGACTTTTGGGGTGGGAGCGGGGGAGAGACCCAGTACTTC,CASSLDFWGGSGGETQYF
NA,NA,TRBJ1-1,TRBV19,TGTGCCAGTAGTATAGATCCGTCAGCTGCCTCTGAAGCTTTCTTT,CASSIDPSAASEAFF
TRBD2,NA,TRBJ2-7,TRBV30,TGTGCCTGGAGTTGGGGGGGTCAGACGTACTTC,CAWSWGGQTYF